These 25 T cell receptor beta chains share one sample of origin, sequenced in a study of cytotoxic CD8 clonotypes in ibrutinib-treated CLL. Assay: immunoSEQ multiplex PCR; the TCRdb copy retains only in-frame clones and omits some. The top ten hold about 5% of the sample, which has 250,000 to 350,000 clones, 70% to 80% seen once. Sample: PBMCs, taken at disease progression, from a patient treated with ibrutinib. The receptors were sampled from a human donor with chronic lymphocytic leukemia.

This chain joins TRBV5-4 and TRBJ2-7; D assignment may be TRBD1 or TRBD2 (5 bases each). V lost 1 base and J lost 1, with 12 bases in between. The CDR3 has 15 amino acids. Looked up from germline, CDR1 is SGHNT and CDR2 is YYREEE (reference sequence). For the CDR3, the DNA is TGTGCCAGCAGCTTGCCGTCAGAGGGGTCCTACGAGCAGTACTTC. It translates to CASSLPSEGSYEQYF.

The genes are TRBV7-2 and TRBJ2-1; a weak D match, TRBD2 (6 bases). Germline V gives CDR1 SGHTA, CDR2 FQGNSA. V shed 3 bases and J shed 0 bases, with 6 bases lying between them. This CDR3 region has 14 residues. CDR3 loop: CASSFGSSYNEQFF. The CDR3 nucleotides are TGTGCCAGCAGCTTCGGGAGCTCCTACAATGAGCAGTTCTTC.

The chain recombines TRBV6-5 with TRBJ2-2; D not certain. The length of the CDR3 is 13 residues. Germline V gene data show CDR1 as MNHEY and CDR2 as SVGAGI. Trimming removed 2 bases from V and 7 bases from J, with 8 bases in between. CDR3 nucleotides: TGTGCCAGCAGTTACGGTTTAGTCGGGGAGCTGTTTTTT. This gives the protein CASSYGLVGELFF.

This clone was seen more than once but under ten times. This chain connects TRBV7-9 to TRBJ2-7; D is unresolved. V lost 2 bases and J lost 5, with 4 bases in between. Per the germline V gene, CDR1 is SEHNR and CDR2 is FQNEAQ (reference sequence). The CDR3 consists of 11 residues. CDR3 bases: TGTGCCAGCAGCTTAACGAACGAGCAGTACTTC. It specifies CASSLTNEQYF.

The rearrangement links TRBV5-6 to TRBJ2-7; no clear D gene. CDR3 length: 14 residues. V was clipped by 1 base and J by 3 bases, with 11 bases between them. CDR1 is SGHDT and CDR2 is YYEEEE in the germline V gene. The CDR3 DNA is TGTGCCAGCAGCTTGCGCAGGAACCTCTACGAGCAGTACTTC. Encoded protein: CASSLRRNLYEQYF.

This clone was observed a handful of times. The chain couples TRBV5-1 to TRBJ2-7; possibly TRBD2 for D (5 bases). This CDR3 region has 14 residues. CDR1 is SGHRS, CDR2 YFSETQ, per germline. The V and J ends lost 0 bases and 2 bases respectively, with 9 bases between them. CDR3 residues: CASSLASGTYEQYF. For the CDR3, the DNA is TGCGCCAGCAGCTTGGCGTCGGGGACCTACGAGCAGTACTTC.

The chain employs TRBV27 and TRBJ2-5, with D unclear. CDR1 is MNHEY, CDR2 SMNVEV, per germline (reference sequence). The V gene lost 0 bases and the J gene lost 2 bases, with 16 bases spanning the gap. The CDR3 runs to 17 residues. DNA of the CDR3: TGTGCCAGCAGTTTATCGTTGAGCCCGGTGGGGCAAGAGACCCAGTACTTC. Translating it yields CASSLSLSPVGQETQYF.

The chain links TRBV27 to TRBJ2-7; 11 nucleotides line up with TRBD1. Germline assignment: CDR1 MNHEY and CDR2 SMNVEV (reference sequence). V shed 1 base, J shed 3 bases, and the junction held 5 bases outside the gene matches. The CDR3 covers 16 residues. The CDR3 protein is CASSLLGQGAFYEQYF. Written as DNA, the CDR3 is TGTGCCAGCAGTTTATTAGGACAGGGGGCTTTCTACGAGCAGTACTTC.

V is TRBV7-9 and J is TRBJ1-1; D perhaps matches TRBD1 (5 bases). This CDR3 contains 14 residues. V was shortened by 5 bases and J by 5 bases, with 15 bases between the two germline ends. Germline V gene data show CDR1 as SEHNR and CDR2 as FQNEAQ (reference sequence). The CDR3 sequence: CASSPWGGETEAFF. The CDR3 coding sequence is TGTGCCAGCAGCCCGTGGGGGGGAGAGACTGAAGCTTTCTTT. Supplemented by reference TRBV7-9 and TRBJ1-1, the full variable domain reads DTGVSQNPRHKITKRGQNVTFRCDPISEHNRLYWYRQTLGQGPEFLTYFQNEAQLEKSRLLSDRFSAERPKGSFSTLEIQRTEQGDSAMYLCASSPWGGETEAFFGQGTRLTVV.

The rearrangement joins TRBV7-9 to TRBJ1-5, with 10 bases matching TRBD1. CDR1 SEHNR and CDR2 FQNEAQ come from the germline V gene (reference sequence). V was pared by 4 bases and J by 10 bases, with 7 bases of the junction left unmatched. The CDR3 is 14 residues long. The CDR3 spells CASSSGTGELPQHF. The CDR3 bases are TGTGCCAGCAGCTCCGGGACAGGGGAACTTCCCCAGCATTTT.

This chain links TRBV29-1 with TRBJ2-1; D may be TRBD1 (6 bases). Germline lookup yields CDR1 SQVTM and CDR2 ANQGSEA. V dropped 2 bases and J dropped 15 bases, with 29 bases sitting between them. The CDR3 is 16 amino acids. The CDR3 DNA is TGCAGCGTTGAACGGGCCATGGGACACCCTCGGACAGTGCGGTTCTTC. It encodes CSVERAMGHPRTVRFF.

The chain employs TRBV29-1 and TRBJ2-7, with 12 bases matching TRBD1. V dropped 3 bases and J dropped 5; count of bases not matched to a gene: 5. Looked up from germline, CDR1 is SQVTM and CDR2 is ANQGSEA. This CDR3 has 14 amino acids. Here the CDR3 reads CSVEVGTGGHEQYF. The DNA for the CDR3 is TGCAGCGTTGAGGTCGGGACAGGGGGCCACGAGCAGTACTTC.

The V call is TRBV29-1, the J call TRBJ2-6; a weak D match, TRBD1 (5 bases). Germline CDR1 is SQVTM and CDR2 is ANQGSEA. This CDR3 contains 14 residues. Trimming shortened V by 6 bases and J by 3 bases, and 12 bases separated the two germline ends. This CDR3 reads CSVETGFGANVLTF. As DNA, the CDR3 is TGCAGCGTCGAAACAGGTTTTGGGGCCAACGTCCTGACTTTC.

The V call is TRBV5-6, the J call TRBJ1-4, with unresolved D. Deletions cut 1 base from V and 0 bases from J, with 10 bases between. The CDR3 length is 16 residues. Germline V CDR1 and CDR2: SGHDT, YYEEEE. CDR3 sequence: CASSLLEKSTNEKLFF. The CDR3 region has the DNA TGTGCCAGCAGCTTGTTAGAAAAGTCAACTAATGAAAAACTGTTTTTT.

The chain employs TRBV5-1 and TRBJ2-1, with D perhaps matching TRBD1 or TRBD2 (5 bases each). Germline values: CDR1 SGHRS, CDR2 YFSETQ. The CDR3 spans 14 residues. The ends were cut back, 2 bases at V and 14 bases at J, with 20 bases in the middle. The CDR3 spells CASSFLLKRGLEFF. The DNA for the CDR3 is TGCGCCAGCAGCTTTCTCCTAAAGAGGGGCCTGGAGTTCTTC. Full variable domain (rest looked up from reference TRBV5-1 and TRBJ2-1): KAGVTQTPRYLIKTRGQQVTLSCSPISGHRSVSWYQQTPGQGLQFLFEYFSETQRNKGNFPGRFSGRQFSNSRSEMNVSTLELGDSALYLCASSFLLKRGLEFFGPGTRLTVL.

The chain recombines TRBV19 with TRBJ2-3, with 7 bases lining up with TRBD2. J was trimmed by 2 bases and V by 2 bases; bases with no gene match: 13. CDR3 length: 18 residues. Germline V gives CDR1 LNHDA, CDR2 SQIVND (reference sequence). The CDR3 spells CASSILGERGDYTDTQYF. The CDR3 region has the DNA TGTGCCAGTAGTATATTGGGAGAACGGGGGGACTACACAGATACGCAGTATTTT.

V gene TRBV4-1 combines with J gene TRBJ2-6, with D perhaps matching TRBD1 (6 bases). Germline loops: CDR1 MGHRA, CDR2 YSYEKL. This CDR3 comprises 20 residues. Trimming pared 1 base from V and 2 bases from J, leaving 21 bases between. The CDR3 DNA is TGCGCCAGCAGCCAAGCTATACTGAGGGATAACAGGGCTGGGGCCAACGTCCTGACTTTC. The encoded protein is CASSQAILRDNRAGANVLTF.

The V gene is TRBV6-6, the J gene TRBJ1-1; 7 bases are a match to TRBD1. Germline lookup yields CDR1 MNHNY and CDR2 SVGAGI (reference sequence). This CDR3 contains 15 residues. Trimming took 5 bases from V and 0 from J; bases not matched to a gene: 6. CDR3 DNA: TGTGCCAGCAGTCAACGGACAGGATTGAACACTGAAGCTTTCTTT. Protein product: CASSQRTGLNTEAFF.

The rearrangement joins TRBV9 to TRBJ1-2; possibly TRBD1 for D (5 bases). The length of the CDR3 is 14 residues. The V end was cut by 2 bases, the J end by 6 bases, with 14 bases between. Germline values: CDR1 SGDLS, CDR2 YYNGEE. The CDR3 sequence is CASSVSQGLNGYTF. DNA of the CDR3: TGTGCCAGCAGCGTTAGCCAGGGCCTAAATGGCTACACCTTC.

The J gene is TRBJ2-7, the V gene TRBV19; 9 positions agree with TRBD1. The germline V gene has CDR1 LNHDA and CDR2 SQIVND (reference sequence). CDR3 size: 14 residues. Trimming took 6 bases from V and 4 from J; bases not matched to a gene: 7. The DNA for the CDR3 is TGTGCCAGTAGGCCCGGGACAGGGCCTTACGAGCAGTACTTC. Its translation is CASRPGTGPYEQYF.

The chain couples TRBV10-3 to TRBJ2-3; 7 nucleotides line up with TRBD1. The CDR3 totals 15 residues. The germline gives CDR1 ENHRY, CDR2 SYGVKD. The junction had 6 bases not matched to a gene; V was cut back by 4 bases and J by 2 bases. The CDR3 here is CAISGRQGTTDTQYF. CDR3 in DNA: TGTGCCATCAGTGGAAGACAGGGAACCACAGATACGCAGTATTTT.

The chain has TRBV4-1 and TRBJ2-5; D possibly corresponds to TRBD2 (6 bases). Trimming cost V 4 bases and J 11 bases, with 14 bases left between them. Per germline, CDR1 MGHRA and CDR2 YSYEKL. The CDR3 spans 12 residues. The CDR3 DNA sequence: TGCGCCAGCAGCCTTGTACGGGGGAGGCAGTACTTC. Its translation: CASSLVRGRQYF.

This clone was found a few times. This CDR3 reads CASSPGRGEKLFF. The DNA of the CDR3 is TGTGCCAGCAGCCCGGGGAGGGGTGAAAAACTGTTTTTT. The chain combines TRBV6-4 with TRBJ1-4; the D gene is possibly TRBD1 (5 bases). V lost 6 bases, J lost 7 bases, and 12 bases lay in between. Germline V gene sequence: CDR1 MRHNA, CDR2 SNTAGT. CDR3 size: 13 residues.

The J gene is TRBJ2-2, the V gene TRBV7-3; D is unresolved. With 2 bases removed from V and 2 bases from J, the gap between germline ends came to 15 bases. Per the germline V gene, CDR1 is SGHTA and CDR2 is FQGTGA. The CDR3 consists of 17 residues. Here the CDR3 DNA reads TGTGCCAGCAGCTTATCATTAGGGCTAACCAACACCGGGGAGCTGTTTTTT. Amino acids: CASSLSLGLTNTGELFF.

The CDR3 protein is CASSLGRIINTGELFF. The CDR3 nucleotides are TGTGCCAGCAGCTTGGGCAGAATTATCAACACCGGGGAGCTGTTTTTT. The rearrangement joins TRBV11-2 to TRBJ2-2; no clear D gene. The CDR3 contains 16 residues. The germline CDR1 and CDR2 sequences are SGHAT and FQNNGV. The ends were cut back, 3 bases at V and 2 bases at J, with 13 bases in the middle.